This T cell receptor beta chain was observed in a study of T cells in localized non-small cell lung cancer. Points from the study as a whole: Greater T cell density in blood accompanied longer overall survival.

Note on this clone: No antigen is known for it.

This table comes from immunoSEQ multiplex PCR, and its TCRdb copy is limited to in-frame clones, with some not included. Counted here are 50,000 to 75,000 clones, over 85% occurring once; the ten biggest clones make up approximately 22%. The CDR3 spans 14 residues. V shed 5 bases and J shed 8 bases, with 16 bases lying between them. In germline, CDR1 is SEHNR, CDR2 FQNEAQ (reference sequence). Material: peripheral blood, obtained before any cancer treatment. V is TRBV7-9 and J is TRBJ2-1, with TRBD2 as a possible D gene (6 bases). The clonotype was recovered from a man aged 35-75 years with stage I squamous cell lung carcinoma. CDR3 protein: CASSPSRERYEQFF. The CDR3 coding sequence is TGTGCCAGCAGCCCCTCCCGGGAGAGGTATGAGCAGTTCTTC.